This T cell receptor (beta chain) originates from a study of blood T cell repertoires in COVID-19 (dated by TCRdb to the early 2020s). As for the study more broadly: Collaborator samples came from the United States, Italy and Spain and covered acute and convalescent phases of COVID-19. The dataset comprised deeply sampled blood TCRbeta repertoires from subjects exposed to, actively infected with, or recovered from COVID-19. The repertoires were released in a freely available public database meant as a resource for research on the immune response to SARS-CoV-2. Where available, HLA class I and class II types were obtained from metadata supplied by the sample provider rather than from assay-based typing. The material from the prospective study consisted of cDNA or gDNA derived from T cells, B-cell-depleted T cells, or PBMCs. Nearly every sample came with metadata listing a de-identified subject ID, COVID-19 status, age in years and sex. Samples came from the ongoing ImmuneRACE study (first 160 participants) plus 1,254 subjects from 6 global collaborators. The paper's findings and limits, for the study overall: How much clinical and demographic metadata was included differed by source and by participant, and the metadata was provided uncurated.

CDR1 SNHLY and CDR2 FYNNEI are derived from the germline V gene. The cysteine opens and the phenylalanine closes a CDR3 of 15 amino acids. Only CDR3 DNA remains: 45 bases, in frame from the first base. V ends up 4 bases short and J 3 bases short, with an unmatched junction base count of 7. Concerning this clone: This receptor's antigen is unknown. No per-base quality is available; no much larger clone lies one base away.

TCRbeta CDR3 regions were amplified from genomic DNA by means of the immunoSEQ Assay, a bias-controlled multiplex PCR. The authors processed their data as follows. Within the assay, amplification of reference gene primers was used to estimate how many nucleated cells each sample contained. To quantify the absolute abundance of each unique TCRbeta CDR3 rearrangement, sequence reads were collapsed and filtered. For each sample, productive Simpson clonality was calculated by taking the square root of Simpson's diversity index across productive rearrangements. TCRdb took over this immuneACCESS table, retaining in-frame rearrangements with V and J assigned. Such tables are incomplete; in checked studies, under half of the missing clones stem from an unresolved V gene, and the remainder is unexplained. V, J and clone size are those of that table, while D and trimming were read from the DNA. The sample table holds around 160,000 clones, of which roughly 87% were seen once. The top ten clonotypes cover approximately 3.8% of the sample.

Participants in the prospective study were enrolled through a virtual design, were aged roughly 18 to 100 years, and lived in 24 United States geographic areas. In the prospective study, cohorts were assigned on the basis of participant-reported clinical history obtained from a screening survey and a study questionnaire. Exposed participants were defined as having been in contact with someone with a PCR-confirmed or clinician-diagnosed COVID-19 case within 2 weeks of study entry. Each participant in the prospective study had whole blood, serum and a nasopharyngeal or oropharyngeal swab collected by mobile phlebotomists. Prospective study participants could optionally give additional blood draws and questionnaires over an approximately two-month period. Blood samples from the prospective study were shipped frozen or at room temperature prior to DNA extraction.

Sequenced: PBMCs or T cells enriched from blood (not recorded which). The source of this sequence is a middle-aged woman who had been exposed to COVID-19. The chain was built from TRBV2 and TRBJ2-3; 7 junctional bases match TRBD1. For the CDR3, the sequence is CASSGDRVSTDTQYF. The nucleotide sequence reads as follows: TGTGCCAGCAGTGGAGACAGGGTGTCTACAGATACGCAGTATTTT.